One and the same sample provided the 13 T cell receptor beta chains below, sequenced in a study of blood T cells in healthy people across ages. It was with a sample-barcoded 5' primer and a J-beta primer mix that a second PCR of about 6 to 12 cycles was run. TCRdb recomputed calls from the 5' RACE reads with MiXCR, one row per CDR3 protein. The table shows 1.5 million to 2 million distinct CDR3 sequences, with around half occurring only once. Material for sequencing was blood. The source is a woman between 40 and 55 years old in good health.

V is TRBV11-2 and J is TRBJ2-5, with TRBD2 identical over 7 bases. Judging by the DNA end, TRBJ2-7 fits better; the J call may be wrong. The germline V gene encodes CDR1 SGHAT and CDR2 FQNNGV. The CDR3 length is 14 residues. The CDR3 bases are TGTGCCAGCAGCGCCTCGGGGGGACTCTACGAGCAGTACTTC. As protein: CASSASGGLYEQYF.

This clonotype has a handful of counts. The V gene is TRBV7-2, the J gene TRBJ1-2; weak D call: TRBD1 (5 bases). Germline V CDR1 and CDR2: SGHTA, FQGNSA. This CDR3 spans 15 amino acids. Deletions cut 3 bases from V and 2 bases from J, with 13 bases between. The CDR3 loop reads CASSFLGGVNYGYTF. The CDR3 DNA sequence: TGTGCCAGCAGCTTCCTGGGGGGGGTGAACTATGGCTACACCTTC.

The CDR3 DNA reads TGTGCCAGCCGCCCGCCCCGGGGCACATACAGGGGGGCTAACTATGGCTACACCTTC. This translates into CASRPPRGTYRGANYGYTF. The chain recombines TRBV7-9 with TRBJ1-2, with 8 bases aligning to TRBD1. This CDR3 has 19 amino acids. Germline loops: CDR1 SEHNR, CDR2 FQNEAQ (reference sequence). V lost 8 bases, J lost 0 bases, and 20 bases stayed unmatched. The full variable domain, rest sourced from reference TRBV7-9 and TRBJ1-2, is DTGVSQNPRHKITKRGQNVTFRCDPISEHNRLYWYRQTLGQGPEFLTYFQNEAQLEKSRLLSDRFSAERPKGSFSTLEIQRTEQGDSAMYLCASRPPRGTYRGANYGYTFGSGTRLTVV.

The V gene is TRBV6-1, the J gene TRBJ2-1, with 8 positions matching TRBD1. V shed 6 bases, J shed 5 bases, and the junction held 9 bases outside the gene matches. The germline V gene has CDR1 MNHNS and CDR2 SASEGT. The CDR3 covers 15 residues. The CDR3 sequence: CASSPGQAHNNEQFF. CDR3 DNA sequence: TGTGCCAGCAGCCCGGGACAGGCACATAACAATGAGCAGTTCTTC.

This clonotype has more than one count but fewer than ten. The V call is TRBV20-1, the J call TRBJ2-3; TRBD2 agrees at 13 bases. This CDR3 comprises 14 residues. Germline V CDR1 and CDR2: DFQATT, SNEGSKA (reference sequence). The CDR3 DNA reads TGCTCTCCGGGACTAGCGGGGAGGACAGATACGCAGTATTTT. Its translation: CSPGLAGRTDTQYF.

CDR3 coding DNA: TGCAGCGTTGAATTTGGCAGGGTCACTGAAGCTTTCTTT. This gives the protein CSVEFGRVTEAFF. J is TRBJ1-1 and V is TRBV29-1, with a possible D match to TRBD1 (5 bases). CDR1 and CDR2 from the germline V gene are SQVTM and ANQGSEA. Trimming removed 2 bases from V and 4 bases from J, with 11 bases in between. This CDR3 contains 13 residues.

This clonotype appeared a few times. The rearrangement links TRBV20-1 to TRBJ2-7; D might be TRBD2 (5 bases). V lost 3 bases to trimming and J lost 2 bases, with 8 bases between them. CDR1 DFQATT and CDR2 SNEGSKA come from the germline V gene (reference sequence). CDR3 length: 12 residues. In DNA, the CDR3 is TGCAGTGCTAGTTGGGGAGCCTACGAGCAGTACTTC. Translation: CSASWGAYEQYF.

The CDR3 DNA reads TGTGCCAGCAGCAAAGGATGGGGGGAGGGGGGCACAGATACGCAGTATTTT. Residues: CASSKGWGEGGTDTQYF. This chain uses TRBV21-1 with TRBJ2-3; the table gives TRBD2 as D, unverified against the DNA. TRBV21-1 is tagged as a pseudogene. The CDR3 loop spans 17 amino acids.

This chain links TRBV6-5 with TRBJ1-1; the D gene is possibly TRBD1 (5 bases). The V and J ends lost 2 bases and 1 base respectively, with 17 bases between them. CDR1 is MNHEY and CDR2 is SVGAGI in the germline V gene. This CDR3 has 17 residues. This CDR3 reads CASSYRQIPGRNTEAFF. The CDR3 nucleotides are TGTGCCAGCAGTTACCGACAGATCCCAGGAAGGAACACTGAAGCTTTCTTT.

This clonotype was counted a few times. This sequence joins TRBV3-1 and TRBJ2-3; TRBD1 or TRBD2 may be the D gene (5 bases each). The germline V gene has CDR1 LGHDT and CDR2 YNNKEL (reference sequence). The CDR3 contains 14 residues. Trimming took 3 bases from V and 4 from J, leaving 11 bases between them. CDR3 amino acids: CASSQDILADTQYF. DNA for the CDR3: TGTGCCAGCAGCCAGGACATACTAGCAGATACGCAGTATTTT.

The chain recombines TRBV12-3 or TRBV12-4 with TRBJ1-6, with TRBD1 matching over 7 bases. V was pared by 5 bases and J by 9 bases, with 7 bases of the junction left unmatched. CDR3 size: 14 residues. CDR3 protein: CASSPRQGGSPLHF. CDR3 sequence (DNA): TGTGCCAGCAGTCCACGACAGGGAGGTTCACCCCTCCACTTT.

The rearrangement links TRBV4-3 to TRBJ2-5; 12 bases fit TRBD1. Trimming removed 4 bases from V and 5 bases from J; junction bases left unmatched: 8. Germline V lookup: CDR1 LGHNA, CDR2 YSLEER. The CDR3 contains 16 residues. DNA for the CDR3: TGCGCCAGCAGCCGCATGGCTGGGACAGGGGGCGAGACCCAGTACTTC. Translation gives CASSRMAGTGGETQYF.

In this sample, this clonotype turned up a few times. The V call is TRBV6-2 or TRBV6-3, the J call TRBJ2-7; 10 bases are a match to TRBD1. Germline values: CDR1 MNHEY, CDR2 SVGEGT. This CDR3 region has 15 residues. The V segment lost 5 bases and the J segment 5 bases; nucleotides outside the gene matches: 9. This CDR3 is CASSGKRQGAHEQYF. CDR3 coding DNA: TGTGCCAGCAGTGGTAAGAGACAGGGGGCCCACGAGCAGTACTTC.